The present entry profiles one T cell receptor beta chain with its context. Its cognate antigen is unknown. The table came from immunoSEQ multiplex PCR; TCRdb's copy has only in-frame clones and leaves some out. The data show millions of clones, around nine tenths seen once. This sample stems from a study of shared clonotypes between healthy human individuals. Study details: Donors, aged 18 to 49, were a couple of women and a few men.

Overall study findings and caveats: Few donors restricted represented genetic and exposure-history diversity.

Sequenced: naive CD4+ T cells sorted from blood. Documented subset: CD45RA+ positively selected. The TCR was taken from a man aged 18 to 29 in good health.

CDR3 nucleotides: TGTGCCAGCAGTTTATCCCTGGCAGGACACACCGGGGAGCTGTTTTTT. Protein product: CASSLSLAGHTGELFF. The J gene is TRBJ2-2, the V gene TRBV27; D is unresolved. Germline CDR1 MNHEY, CDR2 SMNVEV (reference sequence). CDR3 size: 16 residues. V lost 0 bases, J lost 3 bases, and 11 bases lay in between.